Each of the 12 T cell receptor beta chains below was sequenced from the same sample in a study of shared clonotypes between healthy human individuals (TCRdb year 2020). For the CD8 naive samples, CD45RO-negative cells were positively selected for CCR7, yielding a CD45RA+CCR7+ population from which TemRA cells were excluded. Receptors were amplified or captured by the immunoSEQ multiplex PCR assay. TCRdb re-hosts the immuneACCESS table, in-frame sequences only. Its copies lack some clones; in the studies checked, an unresolved V gene accounts for under half of them, and the cause for the rest is not known. The sample data list more than 550,000 clones, and roughly nine tenths of these were observed just once. The biggest ten clones account for about 24% of the sample. Sequenced input: naive CD8+ T cells sorted from blood. The cell subset or site label for this specimen denotes: CD45RA+CCR7+. These receptors all come from a man between 25 and 39 years old in good health.

This clone was recorded once. The rearrangement uses TRBV19 and TRBJ2-7; 10 positions match TRBD1. The CDR3 is 16 residues long. Germline-derived CDR1 and CDR2 are LNHDA and SQIVND (reference sequence). Trimming cost V 7 bases and J 5 bases; bases outside gene matches: 14. For the CDR3, the DNA is TGTGCCAGTACTCCGTCGTGGGGACAGGGGTCCGACGAGCAGTACTTC. Protein sequence: CASTPSWGQGSDEQYF.

The rearrangement uses TRBV27 and TRBJ2-1, with TRBD2 matching over 7 bases. The ends lost 2 bases at V and 3 bases at J; junction bases unmatched: 7. The V gene's germline CDR1 is MNHEY and CDR2 SMNVEV (reference sequence). The CDR3 covers 16 residues. The CDR3 loop is CASSLEAGAFYNEQFF. In DNA form, the CDR3 reads TGTGCCAGCAGTTTAGAGGCGGGAGCCTTCTACAATGAGCAGTTCTTC.

This clone was seen more than once but under ten times. V usage is TRBV7-6 and J usage is TRBJ1-5, with D unresolved. The CDR3 covers 12 residues. V was shortened by 5 bases and J by 4 bases, with 6 bases between the two germline ends. The germline V gene has CDR1 SGHVS and CDR2 FNYEAQ. CDR3 loop: CASSPLNQPQHF. The CDR3 coding sequence is TGTGCCAGCAGCCCGCTGAATCAGCCCCAGCATTTT.

The chain has TRBV7-8 and TRBJ2-7; 8 bases align to TRBD2. Trimming removed 0 bases from V and 2 bases from J; junction bases left unmatched: 3. This CDR3 is 15 amino acids long. Germline CDR1 is SGHVS and CDR2 is FQNEAQ. The DNA of the CDR3 is TGTGCCAGCAGCTTAGCGGTTAGCGGGACCTACGAGCAGTACTTC. Its translation is CASSLAVSGTYEQYF.

The rearrangement links TRBV4-1 to TRBJ2-7, with a weak D call TRBD1 (6 bases). The ends were cut back, 1 base at V and 3 bases at J, with 13 bases in the middle. CDR1 and CDR2 from the germline V gene are MGHRA and YSYEKL. There are 15 residues in the CDR3. CDR3 residues: CASSQAGQADYEQYF. The CDR3 region has the DNA TGCGCCAGCAGCCAAGCGGGACAAGCGGACTACGAGCAGTACTTC.

V and J are TRBV5-5 and TRBJ2-6; D is ambiguous. The germline V gene encodes CDR1 SGHKS and CDR2 YYEKEE (reference sequence). The CDR3 sequence is 15 residues long. V gave up 1 base and J gave up 4 bases, with 9 bases separating them. CDR3 amino acids: CASSLLRYGANVLTF. The CDR3 DNA reads as TGTGCCAGCAGCTTGCTCAGGTACGGGGCCAACGTCCTGACTTTC.

This chain uses TRBV9 with TRBJ2-3, with TRBD1 matching over 7 bases. Germline V gene lookup returns CDR1 SGDLS and CDR2 YYNGEE. With V trimmed by 3 bases and J by 4 bases, 8 bases remained unmatched. The CDR3 has 15 amino acids. The CDR3 here is CASSGWDRASDTQYF. The DNA of the CDR3 is TGTGCCAGCAGCGGCTGGGACAGAGCCTCAGATACGCAGTATTTT.

The V gene is TRBV7-9, the J gene TRBJ2-2; D gene ambiguous. Germline lookup yields CDR1 SEHNR and CDR2 FQNEAQ (reference sequence). The CDR3 is made up of 12 amino acids. V shed 4 bases and J shed 4 bases, with 4 bases lying between them. The CDR3 is CASSSSTGELFF. CDR3 DNA sequence: TGTGCCAGCAGCTCCTCCACCGGGGAGCTGTTTTTT.

This clone has more than one count but fewer than ten. The sample contains more than one DNA sequence encoding this CDR3. V gene TRBV7-6 combines with J gene TRBJ2-3, with 7 bases matching TRBD2. The germline CDR1 and CDR2 sequences are SGHVS and FNYEAQ. This CDR3 is built from 14 residues. Losses at the gene ends were 0 bases for V and 3 bases for J; bases not matched to a gene: 0. In DNA form, the CDR3 reads TGTGCCAGCAGCTTAGCGGGAGGGACAGATACGCAGTATTTT. Translation: CASSLAGGTDTQYF.

The CDR3 protein is CASSTGESNQPQHF. CDR3 coding DNA: TGTGCCAGTAGTACAGGGGAGAGCAATCAGCCCCAGCATTTT. The V and J genes are TRBV19 and TRBJ1-5, with a tentative D call TRBD1 (6 bases). From germline, CDR1 is LNHDA and CDR2 SQIVND (reference sequence). CDR3 length: 14 amino acids. Deletions cut 4 bases from V and 1 base from J, with 8 bases between.

This chain uses TRBV4-1 with TRBJ2-7; perhaps D is TRBD1 or TRBD2 (5 bases each). The CDR3 sequence is 16 residues long. The ends were cut back, 4 bases at V and 0 bases at J, with 16 bases in the middle. Germline V gene data show CDR1 as MGHRA and CDR2 as YSYEKL. In nucleotides, the CDR3 is TGCGCCAGCAGCCCCCGGGGCCCCCTAAACTCCTACGAGCAGTACTTC. Translation: CASSPRGPLNSYEQYF.

This chain joins TRBV14 and TRBJ2-7; perhaps TRBD2 as D (6 bases). The CDR3 is 14 amino acids. Per germline, CDR1 SGHDN and CDR2 FVKESK. V lost 4 bases to trimming and J lost 2 bases, with 12 bases between them. CDR3 sequence (DNA): TGTGCCAGCAGCCCCTTCGGAGGGGCCTACGAGCAGTACTTC. This encodes CASSPFGGAYEQYF.